The rows below give T cell receptor beta chains drawn from one sample of a study of CD8+CD57+ T cells in acquired aplastic anemia. MiXCR, applied by TCRdb to the reads, yields one record per CDR3 protein. The sample lists 200,000 to 250,000 distinct CDR3 sequences, 65% seen once, with about 60% in the top ten. Sequencing used sorted CD4+, CD8+, or CD8+CD57+ T cells (not recorded which) from PBMCs. The receptors were gathered from a human donor with aplastic anemia. The CDR3 runs from the conserved cysteine through the conserved F or W.

j_gene,v_gene,CDR3aa
TRBJ2-1,TRBV7-2,CASNPLAGGEQFF
TRBJ2-5,TRBV7-7,CASSLGDQETQYF
TRBJ1-2,TRBV3-1,CASSQEGGGGPSIGYTF
TRBJ2-7,TRBV19,CASSRLAGAYEQYF
TRBJ2-3,TRBV7-9,CASSPRTSETDTQYF
TRBJ1-2,TRBV29-1,CSARGLQGYTF
TRBJ1-2,TRBV5-1,CASSRGSGTEYGYTF
TRBJ1-3,TRBV7-6,CASSLQYGNTIYF
TRBJ2-3,TRBV2,CASSDRTSTDTQYF
TRBJ2-7,TRBV19,CASSIGPPGRGYEQYF
TRBJ2-5,TRBV24-1,CATSDPPSGRGQETQYF
TRBJ1-1,TRBV25-1,CASSEGGTAPDTEAFF
TRBJ1-3,TRBV20-1,CSATLGRGGNTIYF
TRBJ2-3,TRBV20-1,CSPTTDTQYF
TRBJ1-2,TRBV25-1,CASSLVGRGGYGYTF
TRBJ1-5,TRBV19,CASSVYRQFWDQPQHF
TRBJ2-1,TRBV14,CASSQDSFRAARGNEQFF
TRBJ2-5,TRBV7-9,CASSMGQGSETQYF
TRBJ2-7,TRBV4-1,CASSPPAGKGPYEQYF
TRBJ2-5,TRBV29-1,CSVDSGRAETQYF
TRBJ1-2,TRBV12-3/TRBV12-4,CASSFSDGYTF
TRBJ1-6,TRBV2,CASSSLHF
TRBJ2-1,TRBV10-3,CAISGGPEYNEQFF
TRBJ2-1,TRBV15,CATSSLAGGPSEQFF
TRBJ1-1,TRBV2,CASSDNGITEAFF
TRBJ2-6,TRBV5-6,CASSFSGANVLTF
TRBJ2-5,TRBV15,CATSRGNNQETQYF
TRBJ1-2,TRBV27,CASSHREGYGYTF